This TCR beta chain was captured in a study of cytomegalovirus exposure and HLA in healthy donors. It was with 60 Vbeta and 13 Jbeta primers that the PCR ran. Generated by immunoSEQ multiplex PCR, the TCRdb table keeps only in-frame clones and is missing some. This table holds under 200,000 clones, 60% to 85% found once. V shed 6 bases and J 5 bases; nucleotides not matched to a gene: 4. The CDR3 runs to 14 residues. Germline values: CDR1 MNHEY, CDR2 SMNVEV (reference sequence). The chain joins TRBV27 to TRBJ1-6; 7 nucleotides line up with TRBD1. Sequencing was performed on PBMCs. This clonotype originated in a female donor in good health and CMV-seronegative. CDR3 DNA sequence: TGTGCCAGCAGGAGGACAGGTGATAATTCACCCCTCCACTTT. It is translated as CASRRTGDNSPLHF.